This TCR beta chain was sequenced during a study of T cells in Graves' hyperthyroidism and ophthalmopathy. Study conclusions and caveats: Clonotypes that were expanded in thyroid above 0.001 mostly appeared in blood too.

The ends were cut back, 4 bases at V and 1 base at J, with 10 bases in the middle. Germline V gives CDR1 LGHDT, CDR2 YNNKEL (reference sequence). The CDR3 covers 14 residues. Researchers amplified the TCR beta CDR3 regions from RNA transcripts. Carried out on the TCR CDR3, a first-round RT-PCR used the HTBI primer set. MiXCR was run by TCRdb on the multiplex PCR reads, yielding one entry per CDR3 protein. The table records approximately 300,000 distinct CDR3 sequences, approximately 17% of them present only once. Lactation, pregnancy, other autoimmune disease or uncontrolled infection excluded patients. Diagnosis rested on symptoms, serum thyroxine and TRAb, thyroid ultrasound, and orbital computed tomography. PBMCs were sourced from less than 12 ml fresh peripheral blood. In this sample, this clonotype turned up many times. Its antigen is unidentified.

The chain recombines TRBV3-1 with TRBJ1-1, with D tentatively TRBD1 (5 bases). This clonotype originated in a woman aged 55-70 years with Graves' ophthalmopathy. The source material was blood. The CDR3, as DNA: TGTGCCAGCAGCCTACGACAGAAGAACACTGAAGCTTTCTTT. It translates to CASSLRQKNTEAFF.